The source of this TCR beta chain is a study of cytomegalovirus exposure and HLA in healthy donors. The PCR used 60 Vbeta and 13 Jbeta primers. Repertoires were generated with immunoSEQ multiplex PCR, while TCRdb's copy carries only in-frame clones and drops some. Seen here are fewer than 95,000 clones, about 74% observed once, and the top ten hold roughly 3%. The germline V and J ends were trimmed by 3 bases and 5 bases, with 12 bases remaining between them. CDR3 length: 15 amino acids. From germline, CDR1 is SGDLS and CDR2 YYNGEE. Points from the study as a whole: In a later analysis, specific HLA alleles were associated with 15,000 to 20,000 TCR beta sequences at a 0.05 false discovery rate. Most TCR sequences were rare, but some public TCRs occurred in many donors.

This clone was seen only once. What it binds is not known. The rearrangement uses TRBV9 and TRBJ1-6; the D gene is possibly TRBD1 (6 bases). This receptor was taken from a middle-aged man in good health and CMV-seronegative. Sequenced material: PBMCs. The CDR3 DNA reads as TGTGCCAGCAGCGCCACGGGGACAAATAATTCACCCCTCCACTTT. The encoded protein is CASSATGTNNSPLHF.